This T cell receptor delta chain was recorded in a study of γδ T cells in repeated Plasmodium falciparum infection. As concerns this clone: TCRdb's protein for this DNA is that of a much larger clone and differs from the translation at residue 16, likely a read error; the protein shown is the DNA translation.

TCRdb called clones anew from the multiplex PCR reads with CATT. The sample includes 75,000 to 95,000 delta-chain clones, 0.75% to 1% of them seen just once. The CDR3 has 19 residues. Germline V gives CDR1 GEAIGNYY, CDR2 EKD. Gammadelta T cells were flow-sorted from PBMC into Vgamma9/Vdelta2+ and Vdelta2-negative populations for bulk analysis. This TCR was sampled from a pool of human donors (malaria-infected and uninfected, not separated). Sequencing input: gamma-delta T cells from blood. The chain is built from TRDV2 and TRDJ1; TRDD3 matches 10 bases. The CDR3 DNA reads TGTGCCTGTGACACCCGACTGCGCTGGGGGATAAACTACACCGATAACCTCATCTTT. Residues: CACDTRLRWGINYTDNLIF.